The clone carrying this TCR beta chain was seen just once. The data were obtained in a study of blood T cell repertoires in COVID-19. Sequencing was performed with immunoSEQ multiplex PCR; in TCRdb, only in-frame clones are kept and a portion is missing. The sample holds 26,000 or so clones, about 85% seen once. V gave up 4 bases and J gave up 6 bases; unmatched junction bases: 4. The CDR3 is 14 amino acids. CDR1 and CDR2 from the germline V gene are SEHNR and FQNEAQ (reference sequence). This clonotype was sampled from a man in his 60s with active COVID-19. The chain is built from TRBV7-9 and TRBJ2-1, with 9 bases identical to TRBD1. The specimen was peripheral blood. The CDR3, as DNA: TGTGCCAGCAGCTCCGGGACAGGGTCCAATGAGCAGTTCTTC. Encoded protein: CASSSGTGSNEQFF.